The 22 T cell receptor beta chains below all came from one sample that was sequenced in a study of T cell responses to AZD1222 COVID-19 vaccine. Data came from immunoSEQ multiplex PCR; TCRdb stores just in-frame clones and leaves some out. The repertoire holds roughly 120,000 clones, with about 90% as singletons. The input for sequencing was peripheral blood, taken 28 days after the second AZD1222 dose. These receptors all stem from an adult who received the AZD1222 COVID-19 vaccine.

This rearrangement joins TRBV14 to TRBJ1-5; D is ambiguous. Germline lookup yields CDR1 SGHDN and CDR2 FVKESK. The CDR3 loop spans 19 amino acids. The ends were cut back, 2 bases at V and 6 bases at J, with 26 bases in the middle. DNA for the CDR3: TGTGCCAGCAGCCAACGGCGAGGCCCTGGCAAGGCAGAACGTCAGCCCCAGCATTTT. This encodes CASSQRRGPGKAERQPQHF. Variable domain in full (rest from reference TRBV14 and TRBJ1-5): EAGVTQFPSHSVIEKGQTVTLRCDPISGHDNLYWYRRVMGKEIKFLLHFVKESKQDESGMPNNRFLAERTGGTYSTLKVQPAELEDSGVYFCASSQRRGPGKAERQPQHFGDGTRLSIL.

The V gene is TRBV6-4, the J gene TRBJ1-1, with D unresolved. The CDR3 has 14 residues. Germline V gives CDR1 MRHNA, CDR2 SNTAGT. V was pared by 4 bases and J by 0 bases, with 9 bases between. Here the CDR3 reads CASSAVGMNTEAFF. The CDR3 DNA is TGTGCCAGCAGTGCCGTCGGTATGAACACTGAAGCTTTCTTT.

The CDR3 protein is CASSNHDRGRSYNEQFF. CDR3 nucleotide sequence: TGTGCCAGTAGTAACCACGACAGGGGGCGATCCTACAATGAGCAGTTCTTC. The chain recombines TRBV19 with TRBJ2-1; TRBD1 aligns across 10 bases. The CDR3 runs to 17 residues. Germline CDR1 LNHDA, CDR2 SQIVND (reference sequence). V shed 4 bases and J 1 base; nucleotides not matched to a gene: 7. Drawing the rest from reference TRBV19 and TRBJ2-1, the complete variable domain is DGGITQSPKYLFRKEGQNVTLSCEQNLNHDAMYWYRQDPGQGLRLIYYSQIVNDFQKGDIAEGYSVSREKKESFPLTVTSAQKNPTAFYLCASSNHDRGRSYNEQFFGPGTRLTVL.

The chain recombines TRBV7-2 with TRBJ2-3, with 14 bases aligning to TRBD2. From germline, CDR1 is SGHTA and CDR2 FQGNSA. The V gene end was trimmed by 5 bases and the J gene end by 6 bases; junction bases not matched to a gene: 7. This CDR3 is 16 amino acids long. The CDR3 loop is CASSTTSGGAGDTQYF. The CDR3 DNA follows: TGTGCCAGCAGCACGACTAGCGGGGGGGCCGGGGATACGCAGTATTTT.

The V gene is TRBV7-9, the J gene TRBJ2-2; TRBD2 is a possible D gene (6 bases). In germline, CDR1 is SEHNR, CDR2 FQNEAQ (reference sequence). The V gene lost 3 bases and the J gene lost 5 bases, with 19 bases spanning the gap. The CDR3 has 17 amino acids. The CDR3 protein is CASSFPIGSVDTGELFF. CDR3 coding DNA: TGTGCCAGCAGCTTCCCAATCGGGAGCGTTGATACCGGGGAGCTGTTTTTT.

The DNA of the CDR3 is TGTGCCAGCAGCTTACAGGGGGCGAACTATGGCTACACCTTC. Its protein product is CASSLQGANYGYTF. This chain uses TRBV7-2 with TRBJ1-2; 8 bases are shared with TRBD1. Germline assignment: CDR1 SGHTA and CDR2 FQGNSA. The CDR3 runs 14 residues. J was trimmed by 2 bases and V by 2 bases; bases with no gene match: 1.

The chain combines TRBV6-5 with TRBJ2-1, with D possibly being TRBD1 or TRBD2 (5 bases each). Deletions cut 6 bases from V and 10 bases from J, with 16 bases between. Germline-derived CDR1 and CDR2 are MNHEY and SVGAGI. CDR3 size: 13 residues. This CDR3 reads CASSTKLGEEQFF. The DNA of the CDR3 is TGTGCCAGCAGCACCAAACTAGGGGAAGAGCAGTTCTTC.

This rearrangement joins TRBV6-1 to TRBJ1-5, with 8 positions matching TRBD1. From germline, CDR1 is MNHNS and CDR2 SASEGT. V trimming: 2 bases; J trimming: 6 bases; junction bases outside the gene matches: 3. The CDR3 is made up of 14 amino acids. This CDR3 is CASSETGGGQPQHF. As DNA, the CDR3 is TGTGCCAGCAGTGAAACAGGGGGTGGTCAGCCCCAGCATTTT.

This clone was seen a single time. The CDR3 nucleotides are TGTGCCAGCAGCCCGCGGACAGTACCTAACAATGAGCAGTTCTTC. This gives the protein CASSPRTVPNNEQFF. The chain has TRBV6-6 and TRBJ2-1; D may be TRBD1 (6 bases). The CDR3 extends over 15 amino acids. The V gene's germline CDR1 is MNHNY and CDR2 SVGAGI (reference sequence). The V end lost 6 bases, the J end lost 5 bases, and 17 bases lay between the germline ends.

This CDR3 is CASSTPGTRDNEQFF. In DNA form, the CDR3 reads TGTGCCAGCAGCACCCCTGGGACTAGAGACAATGAGCAGTTCTTC. The chain couples TRBV6-2 or TRBV6-3 to TRBJ2-1; 8 bases match TRBD2. CDR3 length: 15 residues. Germline V CDR1 and CDR2: MNHEY, SVGEGT. With V trimmed by 6 bases and J by 5 bases, 9 bases remained unmatched.

The CDR3 loop is CSVRGYTDTQYF. CDR3 sequence (DNA): TGCAGCGTTCGGGGGTACACAGATACGCAGTATTTT. The gene calls are TRBV29-1 and TRBJ2-3; a weak D match, TRBD2 (6 bases). The germline V gene encodes CDR1 SQVTM and CDR2 ANQGSEA. This CDR3 spans 12 amino acids. With 5 bases removed from V and 2 bases from J, the gap between germline ends came to 8 bases.

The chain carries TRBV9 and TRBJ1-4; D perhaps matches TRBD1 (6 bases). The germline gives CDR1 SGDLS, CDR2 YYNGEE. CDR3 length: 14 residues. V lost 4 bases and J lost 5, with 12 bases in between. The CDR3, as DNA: TGTGCCAGCAGCACCGGACAGCCCAATGAAAAACTGTTTTTT. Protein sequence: CASSTGQPNEKLFF.

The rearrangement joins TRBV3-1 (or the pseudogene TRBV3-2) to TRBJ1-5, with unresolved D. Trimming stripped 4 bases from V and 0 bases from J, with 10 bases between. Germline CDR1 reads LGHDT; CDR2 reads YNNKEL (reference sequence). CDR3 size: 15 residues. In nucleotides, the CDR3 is TGTGCCAGCAGCCCGGGCGTGGATAGCAATCAGCCCCAGCATTTT. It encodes CASSPGVDSNQPQHF.

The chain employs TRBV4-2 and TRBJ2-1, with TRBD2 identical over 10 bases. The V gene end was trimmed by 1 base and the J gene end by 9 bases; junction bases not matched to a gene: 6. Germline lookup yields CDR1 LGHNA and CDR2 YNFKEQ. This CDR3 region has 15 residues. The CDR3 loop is CASSQVSGGYGEQFF. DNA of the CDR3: TGTGCCAGCAGCCAAGTTAGCGGGGGGTACGGTGAGCAGTTCTTC.

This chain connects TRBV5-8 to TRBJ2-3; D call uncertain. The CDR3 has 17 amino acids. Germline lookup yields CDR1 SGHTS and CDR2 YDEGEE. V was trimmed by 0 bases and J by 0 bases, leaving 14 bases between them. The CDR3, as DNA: TGTGCCAGCAGCTTGGGGCAGACCGCGGCTAGCACAGATACGCAGTATTTT. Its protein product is CASSLGQTAASTDTQYF. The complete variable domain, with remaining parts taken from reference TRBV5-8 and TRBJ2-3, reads EAGVTQSPTHLIKTRGQQATLRCSPISGHTSVYWYQQALGLGLQFLLWYDEGEERNRGNFPPRFSGRQFPNYSSELNVNALELEDSALYLCASSLGQTAASTDTQYFGPGTRLTVL.

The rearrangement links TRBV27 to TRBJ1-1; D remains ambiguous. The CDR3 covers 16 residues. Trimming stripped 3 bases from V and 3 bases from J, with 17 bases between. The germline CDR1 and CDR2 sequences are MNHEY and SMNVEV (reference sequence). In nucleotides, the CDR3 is TGTGCCAGCAGTTTCGGTCACTCCAAGCTCTACACTGAAGCTTTCTTT. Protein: CASSFGHSKLYTEAFF.

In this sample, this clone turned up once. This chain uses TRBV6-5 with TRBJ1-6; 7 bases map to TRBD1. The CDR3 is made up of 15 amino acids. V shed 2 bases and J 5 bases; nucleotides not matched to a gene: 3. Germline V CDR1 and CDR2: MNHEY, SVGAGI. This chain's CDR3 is CASSYGTAHNSPLHF. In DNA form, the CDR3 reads TGTGCCAGCAGTTACGGGACAGCCCATAATTCACCCCTCCACTTT.

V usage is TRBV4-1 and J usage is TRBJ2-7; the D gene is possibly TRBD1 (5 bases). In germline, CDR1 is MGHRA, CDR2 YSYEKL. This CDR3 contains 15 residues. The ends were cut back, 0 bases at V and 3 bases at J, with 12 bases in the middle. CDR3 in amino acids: CASSQEPGRNYEQYF. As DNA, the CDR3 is TGCGCCAGCAGCCAAGAACCAGGGCGAAACTACGAGCAGTACTTC.

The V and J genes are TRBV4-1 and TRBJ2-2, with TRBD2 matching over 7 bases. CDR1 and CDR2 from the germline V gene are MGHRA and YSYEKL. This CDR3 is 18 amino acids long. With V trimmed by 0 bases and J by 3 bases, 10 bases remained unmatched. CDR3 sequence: CASSQEGGSGRDTGELFF. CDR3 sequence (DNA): TGCGCCAGCAGCCAAGAGGGGGGGTCCGGTCGGGACACCGGGGAGCTGTTTTTT.

This CDR3 reads CASSQWVGGSGNTIYF. CDR3 DNA sequence: TGTGCCAGCAGCCAATGGGTCGGGGGATCTGGAAACACCATATATTTT. The chain employs TRBV3-1 (or the pseudogene TRBV3-2) and TRBJ1-3; possibly TRBD1 for D (5 bases). This CDR3 has 16 residues. Per germline, CDR1 LGHDT and CDR2 YNNKEL (reference sequence). V lost 2 bases to trimming and J lost 1 base, with 12 bases between them.

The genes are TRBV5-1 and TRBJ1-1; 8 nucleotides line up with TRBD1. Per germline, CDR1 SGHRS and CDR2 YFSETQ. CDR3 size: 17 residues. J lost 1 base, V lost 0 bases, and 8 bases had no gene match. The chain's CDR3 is CASSLGQGAGSNTEAFF. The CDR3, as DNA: TGCGCCAGCAGCTTGGGTCAGGGGGCCGGCTCGAACACTGAAGCTTTCTTT.

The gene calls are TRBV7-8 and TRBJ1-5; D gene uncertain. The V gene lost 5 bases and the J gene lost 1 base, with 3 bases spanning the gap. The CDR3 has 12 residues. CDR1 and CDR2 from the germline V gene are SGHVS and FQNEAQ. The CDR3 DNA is TGTGCCAGCAGCCCGAGCAATCAGCCCCAGCATTTT. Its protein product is CASSPSNQPQHF.